Shown below are 13 T cell receptor beta chains from a single sample sequenced in a study of blood T cell repertoires in COVID-19. Generated by immunoSEQ multiplex PCR, the TCRdb table keeps only in-frame clones and is missing some. Found here are under 35,000 clones, 70% to 90% of them singletons; the top ten hold approximately 47%. Sequenced sample: peripheral blood. All receptors come from a human donor in a cohort sampled during active COVID-19.

The DNA for the CDR3 is TGTGCCACCAGCACCATGAGACCGCCAAAGGAGGAGTTCTTC. Encoded protein: CATSTMRPPKEEFF. This rearrangement joins TRBV15 to TRBJ2-1, with a weak D call TRBD2 (5 bases). This CDR3 is 14 amino acids long. Germline lookup yields CDR1 LNHNV and CDR2 YYDKDF (reference sequence). Trimming pared 4 bases from V and 14 bases from J, leaving 21 bases between.

DNA of the CDR3: TGTGCCAGCAGTTACTCGAAGCACAGTCGTAATTCACCCCTCCACTTT. This translates into CASSYSKHSRNSPLHF. The chain carries TRBV6-5 and TRBJ1-6, with D unclear. The CDR3 is made up of 16 amino acids. The V end lost 0 bases, the J end lost 6 bases, and 12 bases lay between the germline ends. Looked up from germline, CDR1 is MNHEY and CDR2 is SVGAGI.

This sequence joins TRBV4-1 and TRBJ1-6, with a weak D call TRBD1 (6 bases). Trimming took off 1 base at V and 9 bases at J, with 19 bases between the two ends. The length of the CDR3 is 17 residues. From germline, CDR1 is MGHRA and CDR2 YSYEKL. CDR3 region: CASSQGIGGLLGSPLHF. Here the CDR3 DNA reads TGCGCCAGCAGCCAAGGGATAGGGGGATTATTAGGTTCACCCCTCCACTTT.

The chain employs TRBV14 and TRBJ2-3; possible D gene TRBD2, 6 bases. V gave up 0 bases and J gave up 6 bases, with 16 bases separating them. CDR1 and CDR2 (germline): SGHDN, FVKESK. The CDR3 consists of 16 residues. CDR3 sequence (DNA): TGTGCCAGCAGCCAAGAATGGCGGGGATGGTGGGATACGCAGTATTTT. Protein product: CASSQEWRGWWDTQYF.

This chain connects TRBV29-1 to TRBJ2-3; 7 bases align to TRBD2. The CDR3 is made up of 17 amino acids. CDR1 is SQVTM, CDR2 ANQGSEA, per germline. V was clipped by 1 base and J by 0 bases; unmatched bases: 10. CDR3 sequence (DNA): TGCAGCGTTGAAGGAAATAAACGGGGGGTTAGCACAGATACGCAGTATTTT. It is translated as CSVEGNKRGVSTDTQYF.

V usage is TRBV10-1 and J usage is TRBJ1-1; D uncertain. From germline, CDR1 is WNHNN and CDR2 SYGVQD (reference sequence). Trimming pared 2 bases from V and 1 base from J, leaving 11 bases between. The CDR3 totals 15 residues. This chain's CDR3 is CASSENTDWNTEAFF. The CDR3, as DNA: TGCGCCAGCAGTGAGAATACGGACTGGAACACTGAAGCTTTCTTT.

The CDR3 DNA is TGTGCCAGCAGTTACTTAGGCGGGGGAGACACCGGGGAGCTGTTTTTT. Translating it yields CASSYLGGGDTGELFF. The V and J genes are TRBV6-2 or TRBV6-3 and TRBJ2-2, with 7 nucleotides matching TRBD2. This CDR3 contains 16 residues. Trimming took 1 base from V and 3 from J; bases not matched to a gene: 5. The V gene's germline CDR1 is MNHEY and CDR2 SVGEGT.

The J gene is TRBJ1-4, the V gene TRBV4-3, with unresolved D. The germline V gene has CDR1 LGHNA and CDR2 YSLEER. This CDR3 comprises 14 residues. Trimming removed 1 base at V and 11 bases at J, with 14 bases between. The CDR3 spells CASSQGRGGWKLFF. The CDR3 DNA is TGCGCCAGCAGCCAAGGTCGCGGAGGTTGGAAACTGTTTTTT.

The chain joins TRBV6-5 to TRBJ1-2; D is uncertain. Germline-derived CDR1 and CDR2 are MNHEY and SVGAGI. This CDR3 is built from 15 residues. Between the trimmed V and J ends, which lost 2 bases and 4 bases, there was a span of 14 bases. The DNA for the CDR3 is TGTGCCAGCAGTTACGCGAGTCAAAAACGCTATGGCTACACCTTC. Translation gives CASSYASQKRYGYTF.

The chain couples TRBV6-5 to TRBJ2-7, with D perhaps matching TRBD1 (6 bases). This CDR3 region has 15 residues. Germline V gives CDR1 MNHEY, CDR2 SVGAGI. The V end lost 0 bases, the J end lost 2 bases, and 11 bases lay between the germline ends. The CDR3 DNA reads TGTGCCAGCAGTTACTCGCTTACAGGGACCTACGAGCAGTACTTC. Residues: CASSYSLTGTYEQYF.

The chain has TRBV6-5 and TRBJ1-1, with TRBD1 identical over 9 bases. Trimming removed 7 bases from V and 8 bases from J; junction bases left unmatched: 8. Germline lookup yields CDR1 MNHEY and CDR2 SVGAGI. The CDR3 has 13 amino acids. CDR3 loop: CASKTTGGAEAFF. The CDR3 nucleotides read TGTGCCAGCAAAACTACAGGGGGCGCCGAAGCTTTCTTT.

The chain links TRBV7-2 to TRBJ1-1; D unclear. CDR3 size: 15 residues. Looked up from germline, CDR1 is SGHTA and CDR2 is FQGNSA. V lost 5 bases and J 1 base, leaving 14 bases between the germline ends. CDR3 region: CASSARTGTNTEAFF. Written as DNA, the CDR3 is TGTGCCAGCAGCGCCCGGACGGGAACGAACACTGAAGCTTTCTTT.

This clone has more than one count but fewer than ten. This chain connects TRBV7-2 to TRBJ1-2, with a tentative D call TRBD1 (5 bases). The CDR3 consists of 15 residues. The V end was cut by 4 bases, the J end by 0 bases, with 12 bases between. Germline V gives CDR1 SGHTA, CDR2 FQGNSA. CDR3 region: CASSWGLRANYGYTF. The CDR3 DNA follows: TGTGCCAGCAGCTGGGGACTTAGAGCTAACTATGGCTACACCTTC.